A selection of T cell receptor beta chains follows, all from one sample in a study of blood T cell repertoires in COVID-19. TCRdb keeps only in-frame clones here, not all; method: immunoSEQ multiplex PCR. The profile shows some 190,000 clones, 70% to 90% of them singletons. Sequencing input: peripheral blood. The origin of the receptors is an elderly woman with acute or convalescent COVID-19. Each CDR3 is given with its conserved first and last residue. The order of the fields is D gene, clone size, V gene, J gene, CDR3 DNA, CDR3 protein. D genes are given only for firm matches. Size values are once, few and many counts, or a class for expanded clones, and some rows have none.

-,-,TRBV19,TRBJ1-2,TGTGCCAGTAGTATGAGGACACTTAACTATGGCTACACCTTC,CASSMRTLNYGYTF
-,-,TRBV7-9,TRBJ1-2,TGTGCCAGCACGACCTCCTCGGGGTATGTCTATGGCTACACCTTC,CASTTSSGYVYGYTF
TRBD1,-,TRBV7-9,TRBJ1-2,TGTGCCAGCAGCGGAGGGGGCAGAATCGACGGCTACACCTTC,CASSGGGRIDGYTF
-,-,TRBV27,TRBJ1-2,TGTGCCAGCACCCCTTTTTCTGGGGAGGTGGCCTATGGCTACACCTTC,CASTPFSGEVAYGYTF
-,-,TRBV5-1,TRBJ2-3,TGCGCCAGCAGCTTGGCGGGGGTTGGGGCAGATACGCAGTATTTT,CASSLAGVGADTQYF
-,-,TRBV5-1,TRBJ1-6,TGCGCCAGCAGCCCGGCCTCGGGGTCCTATAATTCACCCCTCCACTTT,CASSPASGSYNSPLHF
-,-,TRBV5-4,TRBJ1-2,TGTGCCAGCAGCCCAGGGTTTTCGGTCTATGGCTACACCTTC,CASSPGFSVYGYTF
TRBD2,-,TRBV18,TRBJ2-1,TGTGCCAGCTCACCACTAGCGGGAGGGAATGAGCAGTTCTTC,CASSPLAGGNEQFF
TRBD1,-,TRBV10-1,TRBJ1-1,TGCGCCAGCTCCCAGTCCAGGGGGTTACCTGAAGCTTTCTTT,CASSQSRGLPEAFF
-,-,TRBV20-1,TRBJ1-4,TGCAGTGTCAGGGGCGAAAAACTGTTTTTT,CSVRGEKLFF
TRBD2,once,TRBV15,TRBJ2-1,TGTGCCACCAGCAGGGGCCGGGGAGCGGGAGGCAATGAGCAGTTCTTC,CATSRGRGAGGNEQFF
-,-,TRBV7-6,TRBJ2-5,TGTGCCAGCGAGCGGGTTGGCGAGACCCAGTACTTC,CASERVGETQYF
-,-,TRBV12-3/TRBV12-4,TRBJ1-1,TGTGCCAGCAGCCCTCAGGGTTGGACTGAAGCTTTCTTT,CASSPQGWTEAFF
TRBD1,few,TRBV19,TRBJ1-1,TGTGCCAGTACCGTCCTTCACAGGGGGGAAGCTTTCTTT,CASTVLHRGEAFF
TRBD1,-,TRBV7-9,TRBJ1-1,TGTGCCAGCAGCTTACAACAGGGGGCAGGGAGTACTGAAGCTTTCTTT,CASSLQQGAGSTEAFF
TRBD1,once,TRBV4-2,TRBJ1-1,TGTGCCAGCAGCCAAGGCCCGGGACAGGGGAACACTGAAGCTTTCTTT,CASSQGPGQGNTEAFF
TRBD1,-,TRBV29-1,TRBJ1-2,TGCAGCGTTGAAAGGGACAGTTTTCGTGGCTACACCTTC,CSVERDSFRGYTF
-,-,TRBV5-8,TRBJ1-2,TGTGCCAGCAGCTTGGGAGCGGGAATTAACTATGGCTACACCTTC,CASSLGAGINYGYTF
-,-,TRBV27,TRBJ1-1,TGTGCCAGCAGTTGGACAACGAACACTGAAGCTTTCTTT,CASSWTTNTEAFF
-,-,TRBV7-9,TRBJ1-1,TGTGCCAGCAGTCTAACGGGGGGGCTATGGACTGAAGCTTTCTTT,CASSLTGGLWTEAFF
-,-,TRBV30,TRBJ2-3,TGTGCCTGGAACGATGGGGGCACGCAGTATTTT,CAWNDGGTQYF
-,-,TRBV7-9,TRBJ1-2,TGTGCCAGCAGCTGGTTGGCGGGAGCAAAGGGCTACACCTTC,CASSWLAGAKGYTF
-,-,TRBV7-2,TRBJ2-3,TGTGCCAGCAGCTCGTGGGCCCTCATGGATACGCAGTATTTT,CASSSWALMDTQYF
-,-,TRBV18,TRBJ2-3,TGTGCCAGCTCACAGCTCTTCAGCACAGATACGCAGTATTTT,CASSQLFSTDTQYF
-,-,TRBV7-8,TRBJ2-2,TGTGCCAGCAGCTTATATGAGGTCACCGGGGAGCTGTTTTTT,CASSLYEVTGELFF
-,-,TRBV6-2/TRBV6-3,TRBJ2-7,TGTGCCAGCAGCTTACAGGGTTTAAGGCACGAGCAGTACTTC,CASSLQGLRHEQYF
TRBD2,once,TRBV5-4,TRBJ2-7,TGTGCCAGCAGCTTGGGACTAGCGGGAGGTCGGGGGGAGCAGTACTTC,CASSLGLAGGRGEQYF
-,few,TRBV30,TRBJ1-6,TGTGCCTGGAGTGTGAGGTCACCCCTCCACTTT,CAWSVRSPLHF
TRBD2,-,TRBV20-1,TRBJ2-5,TGCAGTGCTAGTGATAGCGGGAGGGCCTACGGGGAGACCCAGTACTTC,CSASDSGRAYGETQYF
TRBD2,-,TRBV9,TRBJ2-1,TGTGCCAGCAGCGCGACTAGCGGGTTTTACAATGAGCAGTTCTTC,CASSATSGFYNEQFF
TRBD1,few,TRBV29-1,TRBJ1-4,TGCAGCGCAGAGGGGGCTCTAGAAGAAAAACTGTTTTTT,CSAEGALEEKLFF
TRBD2,-,TRBV7-2,TRBJ2-3,TGTGCCAGCAGCTTAGGACTAGCGGGCCCCACAGATACGCAGTATTTT,CASSLGLAGPTDTQYF
TRBD1,few,TRBV7-9,TRBJ1-2,TGTGCCAGCAGCTTACGAAAGATTGGACAGGGGGCTTGGGGCTATGGCTACACCTTC,CASSLRKIGQGAWGYGYTF
-,-,TRBV6-5,TRBJ2-2,TGTGCCAGCAGGGGACTCCCCGGGACCGGGGAGCTGTTTTTT,CASRGLPGTGELFF
-,-,TRBV28,TRBJ2-1,TGTGCCAGCAGTCCCCTTAGGGGGAGAGGAGACAATGAGCAGTTCTTC,CASSPLRGRGDNEQFF
TRBD1,-,TRBV18,TRBJ1-2,TGTGCCAGCTCACCACCGACAGGGAGAAACTATGGCTACACCTTC,CASSPPTGRNYGYTF
TRBD1,-,TRBV28,TRBJ1-6,TGTGCCAGCACCAGGGGGGCGGCACCCCTCCACTTT,CASTRGAAPLHF
-,-,TRBV7-2,TRBJ2-3,TGTGCCAGCCATAGCGCGAGGGGGGATACGCAGTATTTT,CASHSARGDTQYF
-,-,TRBV2,TRBJ1-5,TGTGCCAGCAGGAAAAACCCTCTCGAGGGAAATCAGCCCCAGCATTTT,CASRKNPLEGNQPQHF
TRBD1,-,TRBV6-5,TRBJ2-3,TGTGCCAGCAGCCCCGACAGGGCGGTAACAGATACGCAGTATTTT,CASSPDRAVTDTQYF
-,few,TRBV7-9,TRBJ1-5,TGTGCCAGCAGCCAGACTGGGGGGAATCAGCCCCAGCATTTT,CASSQTGGNQPQHF